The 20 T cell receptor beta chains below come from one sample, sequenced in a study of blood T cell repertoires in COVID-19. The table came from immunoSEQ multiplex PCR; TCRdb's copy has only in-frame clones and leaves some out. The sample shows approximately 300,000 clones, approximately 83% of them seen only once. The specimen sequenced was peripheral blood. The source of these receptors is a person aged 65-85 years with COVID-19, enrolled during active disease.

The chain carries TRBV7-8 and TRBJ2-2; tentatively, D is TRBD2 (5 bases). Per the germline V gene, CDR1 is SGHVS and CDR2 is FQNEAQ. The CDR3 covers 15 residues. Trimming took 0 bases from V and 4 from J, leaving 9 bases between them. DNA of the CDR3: TGTGCCAGCAGCTTAGCTTCCGAGGGCACCGGGGAGCTGTTTTTT. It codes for CASSLASEGTGELFF.

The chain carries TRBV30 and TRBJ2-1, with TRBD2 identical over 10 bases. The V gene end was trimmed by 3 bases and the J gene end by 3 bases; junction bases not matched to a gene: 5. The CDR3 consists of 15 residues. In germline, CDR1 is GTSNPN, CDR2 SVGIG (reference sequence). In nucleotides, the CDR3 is TGTGCCTGGAGGGATCTAGCGGGAGTCTACAATGAGCAGTTCTTC. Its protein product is CAWRDLAGVYNEQFF.

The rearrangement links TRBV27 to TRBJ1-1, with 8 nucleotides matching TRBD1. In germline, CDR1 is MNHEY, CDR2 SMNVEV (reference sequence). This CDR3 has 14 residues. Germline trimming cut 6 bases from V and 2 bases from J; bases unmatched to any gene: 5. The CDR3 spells CASRDRAVNTEAFF. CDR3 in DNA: TGTGCCAGCAGGGACAGGGCCGTAAACACTGAAGCTTTCTTT.

This CDR3 reads CASSVKGGGNNEQFF. Written as DNA, the CDR3 is TGTGCCAGCAGTGTGAAGGGGGGGGGCAATAATGAGCAGTTCTTC. J is TRBJ2-1 and V is TRBV2; perhaps TRBD2 as D (7 bases). Trimming left V 4 bases short and J 7 bases short, with 17 bases between. This CDR3 contains 15 residues. Germline CDR1 SNHLY, CDR2 FYNNEI.

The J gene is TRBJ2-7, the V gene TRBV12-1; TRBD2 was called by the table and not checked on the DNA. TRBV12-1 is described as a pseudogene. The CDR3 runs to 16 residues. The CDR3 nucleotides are TGTGCCGCCGCCCAGTGGCGGGAGCCCCCCACCTACGAGCAGTACTTC. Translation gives CAAAQWREPPTYEQYF.

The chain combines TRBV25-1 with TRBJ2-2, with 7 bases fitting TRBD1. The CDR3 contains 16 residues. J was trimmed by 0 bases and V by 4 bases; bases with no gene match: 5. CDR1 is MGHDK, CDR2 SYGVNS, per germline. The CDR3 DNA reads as TGTGCCAGCAGTGCCCCCGGGACAGCGAACACCGGGGAGCTGTTTTTT. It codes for CASSAPGTANTGELFF.

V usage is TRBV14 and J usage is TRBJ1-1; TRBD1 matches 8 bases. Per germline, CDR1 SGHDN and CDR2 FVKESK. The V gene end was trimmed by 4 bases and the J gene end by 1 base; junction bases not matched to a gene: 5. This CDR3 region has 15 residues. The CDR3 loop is CASSLRTGSNTEAFF. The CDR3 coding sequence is TGTGCCAGCAGCCTGAGGACAGGGTCGAACACTGAAGCTTTCTTT.

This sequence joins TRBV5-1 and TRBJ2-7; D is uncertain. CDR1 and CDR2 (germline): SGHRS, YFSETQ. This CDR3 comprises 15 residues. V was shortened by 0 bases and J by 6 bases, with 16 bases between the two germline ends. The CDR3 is CASSLAPLDSPEQYF. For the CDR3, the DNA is TGCGCCAGCAGCTTGGCCCCTCTAGACTCGCCCGAGCAGTACTTC.

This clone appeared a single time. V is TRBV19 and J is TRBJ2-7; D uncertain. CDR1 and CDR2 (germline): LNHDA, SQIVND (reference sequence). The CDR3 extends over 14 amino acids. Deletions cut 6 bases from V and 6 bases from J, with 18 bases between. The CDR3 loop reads CASSLQAIGGEQYF. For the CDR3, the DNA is TGTGCCAGTAGCCTTCAGGCAATAGGTGGCGAGCAGTACTTC.

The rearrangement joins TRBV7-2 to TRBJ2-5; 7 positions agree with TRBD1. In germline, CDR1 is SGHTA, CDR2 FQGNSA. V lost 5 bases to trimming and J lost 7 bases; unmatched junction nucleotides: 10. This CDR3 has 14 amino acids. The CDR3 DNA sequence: TGTGCCAGCAGCCGCATGACAGGGCTTGGGACCCAGTACTTC. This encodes CASSRMTGLGTQYF.

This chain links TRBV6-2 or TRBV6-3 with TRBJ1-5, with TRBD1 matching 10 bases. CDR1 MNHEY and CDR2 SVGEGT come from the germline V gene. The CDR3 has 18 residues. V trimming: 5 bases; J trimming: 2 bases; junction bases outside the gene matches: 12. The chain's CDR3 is CASSKGSGTGVGNQPQHF. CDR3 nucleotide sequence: TGTGCCAGCAGTAAAGGGTCAGGGACAGGGGTCGGCAATCAGCCCCAGCATTTT.

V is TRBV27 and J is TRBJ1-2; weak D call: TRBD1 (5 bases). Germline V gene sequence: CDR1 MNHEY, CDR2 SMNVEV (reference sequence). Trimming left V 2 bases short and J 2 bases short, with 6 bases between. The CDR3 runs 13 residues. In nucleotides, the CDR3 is TGTGCCAGCAGTTTAGCAGGGAACTATGGCTACACCTTC. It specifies CASSLAGNYGYTF.

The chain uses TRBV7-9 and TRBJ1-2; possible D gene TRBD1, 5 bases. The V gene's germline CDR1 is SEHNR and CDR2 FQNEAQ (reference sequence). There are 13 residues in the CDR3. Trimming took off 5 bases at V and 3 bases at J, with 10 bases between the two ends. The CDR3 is CASSQQVDYGYTF. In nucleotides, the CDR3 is TGTGCCAGCAGCCAACAGGTGGACTATGGCTACACCTTC.

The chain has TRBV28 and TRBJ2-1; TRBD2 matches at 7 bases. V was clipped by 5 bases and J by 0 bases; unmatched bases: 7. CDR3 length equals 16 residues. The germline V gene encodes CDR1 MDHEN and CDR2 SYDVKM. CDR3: CASSPTRGSSYNEQFF. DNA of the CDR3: TGTGCCAGCAGTCCAACGCGGGGGAGCTCCTACAATGAGCAGTTCTTC.

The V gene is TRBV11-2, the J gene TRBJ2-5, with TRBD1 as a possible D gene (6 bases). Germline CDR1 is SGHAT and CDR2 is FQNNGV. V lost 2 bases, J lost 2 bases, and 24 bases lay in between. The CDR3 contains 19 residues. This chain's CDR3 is CASSLNSPLQGSRQETQYF. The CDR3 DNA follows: TGTGCCAGCAGCTTAAATTCCCCCCTACAGGGCTCCAGACAAGAGACCCAGTACTTC. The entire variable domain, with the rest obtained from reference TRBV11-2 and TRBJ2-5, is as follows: EAGVAQSPRYKIIEKRQSVAFWCNPISGHATLYWYQQILGQGPKLLIQFQNNGVVDDSQLPKDRFSAERLKGVDSTLKIQPAKLEDSAVYLCASSLNSPLQGSRQETQYFGPGTRLLVL.

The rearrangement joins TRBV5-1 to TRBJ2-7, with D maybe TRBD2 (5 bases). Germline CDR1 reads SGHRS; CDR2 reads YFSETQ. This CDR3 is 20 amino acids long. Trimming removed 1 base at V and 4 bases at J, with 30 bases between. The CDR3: CASSLLSDYHSTRTNYEQYF. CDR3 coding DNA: TGCGCCAGCAGCTTGCTTTCCGACTACCACTCCACCCGAACGAATTACGAGCAGTACTTC.

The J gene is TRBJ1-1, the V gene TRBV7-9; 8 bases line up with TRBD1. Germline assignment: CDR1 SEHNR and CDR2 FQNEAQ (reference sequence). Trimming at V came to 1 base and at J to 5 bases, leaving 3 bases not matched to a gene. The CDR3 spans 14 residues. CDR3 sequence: CASSLGQGWTEAFF. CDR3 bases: TGTGCCAGCAGCTTAGGACAGGGGTGGACTGAAGCTTTCTTT.

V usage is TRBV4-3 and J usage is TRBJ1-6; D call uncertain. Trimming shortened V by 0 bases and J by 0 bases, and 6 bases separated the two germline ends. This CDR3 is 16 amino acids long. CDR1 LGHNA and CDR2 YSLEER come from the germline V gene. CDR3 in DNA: TGCGCCAGCAGCCAAGAGGGGAGCTCCTATAATTCACCCCTCCACTTT. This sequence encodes CASSQEGSSYNSPLHF.

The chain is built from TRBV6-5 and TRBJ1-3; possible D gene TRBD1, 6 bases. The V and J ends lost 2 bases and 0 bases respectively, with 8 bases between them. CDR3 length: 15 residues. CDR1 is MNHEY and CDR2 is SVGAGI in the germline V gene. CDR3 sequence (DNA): TGTGCCAGCAGTTACGCACAGGGCTCTGGAAACACCATATATTTT. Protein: CASSYAQGSGNTIYF.

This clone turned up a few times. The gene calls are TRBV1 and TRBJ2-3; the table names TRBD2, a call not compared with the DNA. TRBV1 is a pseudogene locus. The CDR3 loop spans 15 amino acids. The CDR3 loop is CTSSRKRTSTDTQYF. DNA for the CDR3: TGCACCAGCAGCCGAAAGCGGACTAGCACAGATACGCAGTATTTT.